These 10 T cell receptor beta chains were sequenced from one sample in a study of T cell repertoires in cytomegalovirus infection. Using its own MiXCR run on the reads, TCRdb lists one record per CDR3 protein. In the table there are 85,000 to 130,000 distinct CDR3 sequences, about a quarter of which are singletons. The sequenced sample was CD8+ T cells from PBMCs. These TCRs come from a human donor in good health (CMV status not recorded). Some clones in this sample may be carry-over from other donors' samples.

This clonotype was observed many times. This chain uses TRBV7-6 with TRBJ1-3, with D hard to call. Trimming removed 3 bases from V and 0 bases from J, with 6 bases in between. The CDR3 has 14 residues. Germline assignment: CDR1 SGHVS and CDR2 FNYEAQ. The CDR3 reads CASSLGYSGNTIYF. DNA for the CDR3: TGTGCCAGCAGCTTGGGTTACTCTGGAAACACCATATATTTT. Using reference TRBV7-6 and TRBJ1-3 for the parts outside the CDR3, the full variable domain is GAGVSQSPRYKVTKRGQDVALRCDPISGHVSLYWYRQALGQGPEFLTYFNYEAQQDKSGLPNDRFSAERPEGSISTLTIQRTEQRDSAMYRCASSLGYSGNTIYFGEGSWLTVV.

This clonotype appeared a few times. The V gene is TRBV10-2, the J gene TRBJ2-3; D unresolved. Between the trimmed V and J ends, which lost 4 bases and 0 bases, there was a span of 11 bases. CDR1 and CDR2 from the germline V gene are WSHSY and SAAADI. CDR3 length: 15 residues. The CDR3 nucleotides read TGCGCCAGCAGTGGAGAAGCCCCTAGCACAGATACGCAGTATTTT. Translating it yields CASSGEAPSTDTQYF.

In this sample, this clonotype turned up many times. The chain links TRBV6-2 or TRBV6-3 to TRBJ2-7, with 8 bases aligning to TRBD2. V was clipped by 2 bases and J by 0 bases; unmatched bases: 0. Germline V lookup: CDR1 MNHEY, CDR2 SVGEGT. This CDR3 is built from 14 residues. CDR3 nucleotides: TGTGCCAGCAGTTACGGGACTAGCTCCTACGAGCAGTACTTC. Protein product: CASSYGTSSYEQYF.

This clonotype has more than one count but fewer than ten. The rearrangement links TRBV25-1 to TRBJ1-1; D remains ambiguous. Germline loops: CDR1 MGHDK, CDR2 SYGVNS. The V end was cut by 3 bases, the J end by 0 bases, with 8 bases between. This CDR3 spans 14 amino acids. The CDR3 nucleotides are TGTGCCAGCAGTGACTACAGCATGAACACTGAAGCTTTCTTT. Its translation is CASSDYSMNTEAFF.

This clonotype was counted ten times or more. The chain combines TRBV7-9 with TRBJ2-1, with TRBD2 matching over 7 bases. Looked up from germline, CDR1 is SEHNR and CDR2 is FQNEAQ (reference sequence). CDR3 length: 17 residues. With V trimmed by 5 bases and J by 3 bases, 13 bases remained unmatched. CDR3 in DNA: TGTGCCAGCAGCCCTGCCACTATGGCGGGGGTCTACAATGAGCAGTTCTTC. Encoded protein: CASSPATMAGVYNEQFF.

This clonotype was recorded at least ten times. The chain couples TRBV11-1 to TRBJ2-3, with TRBD1 identical over 8 bases. V gave up 4 bases and J gave up 2 bases; unmatched junction bases: 11. This CDR3 region has 17 residues. Germline values: CDR1 SGHAT, CDR2 FQDESV (reference sequence). In nucleotides, the CDR3 is TGTGCCAGCAGCTATCTCCAGGGGGCGAAAGACACAGATACGCAGTATTTT. Its protein is CASSYLQGAKDTDTQYF.

This clonotype showed up just a few times. The CDR3 DNA reads TGTGCCAGCAGCTGGGAGGACCCCAATGAGCAGTTCTTC. It encodes CASSWEDPNEQFF. The chain couples TRBV7-9 to TRBJ2-1, with D possibly TRBD2 on 6 matching bases. Germline CDR1 is SEHNR and CDR2 is FQNEAQ (reference sequence). The CDR3 sequence is 13 residues long. V was trimmed by 4 bases and J by 6 bases, leaving 10 bases between them.

This clonotype was seen more than once but under ten times. The V and J genes are TRBV10-3 and TRBJ2-5; tentative D call: TRBD1 (5 bases). Germline values: CDR1 ENHRY, CDR2 SYGVKD. The CDR3 runs 13 residues. Trimming took off 2 bases at V and 2 bases at J, with 6 bases between the two ends. The CDR3 DNA reads as TGTGCCATCAGTGAGGCAGGGCAAGAGACCCAGTACTTC. As protein: CAISEAGQETQYF.

The chain employs TRBV20-1 and TRBJ1-4; D may be TRBD1 (6 bases). V shed 3 bases and J shed 6 bases, with 11 bases lying between them. CDR3 length: 13 residues. The germline V gene has CDR1 DFQATT and CDR2 SNEGSKA (reference sequence). The CDR3 nucleotides read TGCAGTGCTAGCCGGACAGTGGATGAAAAACTGTTTTTT. Its protein is CSASRTVDEKLFF.

This chain links TRBV5-4 with TRBJ2-3; D gene ambiguous. There are 12 residues in the CDR3. V lost 3 bases and J 4 bases, leaving 6 bases between the germline ends. CDR1 and CDR2 from the germline V gene are SGHNT and YYREEE (reference sequence). The CDR3 DNA reads as TGTGCCAGCAGCTGGGGTCCAGATACGCAGTATTTT. Translated, it gives CASSWGPDTQYF.